Listed below are T cell receptor beta chains from one sample, sequenced in a study of beta chain features in type 1 diabetes. TCRdb's table, derived via immunoSEQ multiplex PCR, lists solely in-frame clones and lacks some. The sample includes around 690,000 clones, around 12% of them seen just once. Sequencing used naive CD4+ T cells from blood. These TCRs come from a man younger than 45 with type 1 diabetes. Each CDR3 is given with its conserved first and last residue. The order of the fields is D gene, clone size, J gene, V gene, CDR3 protein, CDR3 DNA. A D gene is named only where the DNA matches it firmly. Where a row states a size, it is once, few, many or the class of an expanded clone; other rows omit it.

>TRBD1|few|TRBJ2-1|TRBV10-1
CASSGASTPGQQVTNEQFF
TGCGCCAGCAGTGGGGCATCAACTCCGGGACAGCAAGTTACCAATGAGCAGTTCTTC
>-|-|TRBJ2-1|TRBV7-2
CASSLAPGNYAWNEQFF
TGTGCCAGCAGCTTAGCCCCGGGAAATTACGCTTGGAATGAGCAGTTCTTC
>-|few|TRBJ2-2|TRBV18
CASSPPGDTGELFF
TGTGCCAGCTCACCACCGGGAGACACCGGGGAGCTGTTTTTT
>-|-|TRBJ2-1|TRBV4-2
CASSQPPFNEQFF
TGTGCCAGCAGCCAACCCCCTTTTAATGAGCAGTTCTTC
>-|-|TRBJ1-5|TRBV18
CASSPQGRNQPQHF
TGTGCCAGCTCACCGCAGGGCCGTAATCAGCCCCAGCATTTT
>TRBD1|-|TRBJ2-1|TRBV5-1
CASSLEGTANEQFF
TGCGCCAGCAGCTTGGAGGGGACAGCCAATGAGCAGTTCTTC
>-|-|TRBJ1-6|TRBV9
CASSVVSYNSPLHF
TGTGCCAGCAGCGTAGTAAGTTATAATTCACCCCTCCACTTT
>TRBD1|-|TRBJ1-4|TRBV25-1
CASSASPGTGIEKLFF
TGTGCCAGCAGTGCATCCCCTGGGACAGGGATTGAAAAACTGTTTTTT
>TRBD1|few|TRBJ2-7|TRBV4-2
CASSQDGPRQGYTYEQYF
TGTGCCAGCAGCCAAGATGGGCCCAGACAGGGGTATACCTACGAGCAGTACTTC
>TRBD1|-|TRBJ1-6|TRBV9
CASSIRQGPNSPLHF
TGTGCCAGCAGCATCCGACAGGGGCCTAATTCACCCCTCCACTTT
>TRBD1|-|TRBJ1-1|TRBV19
CASTAGQGNTEAFF
TGTGCCAGTACCGCGGGACAGGGGAACACTGAAGCTTTCTTT